This T cell receptor (beta chain) was recovered during a study of control samples from healthy donors and cancer patients (dated by TCRdb to 2020 to 2022). The receptor library was made with the immunoSEQ multiplex PCR assay. Entries here come from immuneACCESS through TCRdb and include only in-frame sequences with V and J called. Some clones fail to appear in such tables; in the studies checked, an unresolved V gene covers under half of the shortfall, and the cause of the remainder is unknown. The sample table holds roughly 120,000 clones, of which about 90% were seen once. The ten largest account for almost 40% of the sample. This clone has only a few counts. The clone's antigen remains unknown. No base quality values were provided; no much bigger clone lies one nucleotide off. The CDR3 goes from the cysteine to the phenylalanine over 15 residues. Kept here is only the CDR3 DNA, which spans 45 bases and is read in frame from base 1. CDR1 and CDR2 (SGHKS, YYEKEE) derive from the germline V gene (reference sequence). From V the trimming removes 4 bases and from J it removes 2 bases, while the gene matches leave 9 bases of the junction unaccounted for.

The receptor chain draws on TRBV5-5 and TRBJ2-7, with 7 bases in between that match TRBD1. The origin of this receptor is a man aged 45-60 years in good health. Sequencing input: blood. This receptor carries the CDR3 CASSPALGQTYEQYF. The sequenced DNA: TGTGCCAGCAGCCCGGCCCTGGGACAGACCTACGAGCAGTACTTC.